The 28 T cell receptor beta chains listed next were all sequenced from one sample in a study of blood T cells in healthy people across ages. The second PCR ran roughly 6 to 11 cycles with a sample-barcoded 5' primer and J-beta primers. TCRdb re-analysed the 5' RACE reads in MiXCR, keeping a single row per CDR3 protein. The profile shows about 620,000 distinct CDR3 sequences, over 40% of them singletons. The sequencing sample was made of blood. These receptors were collected from a woman older than 75 in good health.

The V call is TRBV28, the J call TRBJ2-7, with 8 bases that match TRBD1. CDR1 is MDHEN and CDR2 is SYDVKM in the germline V gene. The ends lost 6 bases at V and 7 bases at J; junction bases unmatched: 17. The CDR3 is 16 residues long. The CDR3 region has the DNA TGTGCCAGCAGCTCACTCCGGGACAGGTCGTCCCATGAGCAGTACTTC. Its protein product is CASSSLRDRSSHEQYF.

The rearrangement links TRBV3-1 to TRBJ2-7; D is perhaps TRBD1 or TRBD2 (5 bases each). The CDR3 is 17 residues long. Trimming cost V 5 bases and J 9 bases, with 29 bases left between them. The germline CDR1 and CDR2 sequences are LGHDT and YNNKEL (reference sequence). The CDR3 sequence: CASSGSPWDGFPGWQYF. CDR3 sequence (DNA): TGTGCCAGCAGCGGATCACCATGGGACGGATTTCCAGGGTGGCAGTACTTC.

Comment on this clonotype: This may stem from a read error, because a much larger clone lies one nucleotide away. The chain links TRBV27 to TRBJ2-7; no reliable D call. V lost 3 bases, J lost 2 bases, and 8 bases lay in between. The CDR3 covers 13 residues. CDR1 is MNHEY and CDR2 is SMNVEV in the germline V gene (reference sequence). DNA of the CDR3: TGTGCCAGCAGTTTCCTGGATCCCTACGAGCAGTACTTC. Translating gives CASSFLDPYEQYF.

This clonotype was recorded at least ten times. The genes are TRBV5-1 and TRBJ2-1; 13 bases are shared with TRBD2. V lost 4 bases to trimming and J lost 8 bases; unmatched junction nucleotides: 3. The CDR3 loop spans 14 amino acids. Germline values: CDR1 SGHRS, CDR2 YFSETQ. The CDR3 nucleotides are TGCGCCAGCAGCGGCGGGACTAGCGGGGATGAGCAGTTCTTC. This gives the protein CASSGGTSGDEQFF.

This chain links TRBV3-1 with TRBJ2-5, with D perhaps matching TRBD2 (6 bases). V lost 0 bases and J 11 bases, leaving 22 bases between the germline ends. The CDR3 has 16 amino acids. CDR1 LGHDT and CDR2 YNNKEL come from the germline V gene (reference sequence). The CDR3 here is CASSQDVREPYNEQYF. The CDR3 DNA reads TGTGCCAGCAGCCAAGATGTCCGGGAGCCCTACAATGAGCAGTACTTC.

This clonotype has just one count. The chain joins TRBV10-2 to TRBJ2-7; D possibly uses TRBD1 or TRBD2 (5 bases each). Between the trimmed V and J ends, which lost 10 bases and 1 base, there was a span of 8 bases. Germline V gene data show CDR1 as WSHSY and CDR2 as SAAADI. CDR3 length: 11 residues. The CDR3 protein is CATGPSYEQYF. CDR3 bases: TGCGCCACGGGACCGTCCTACGAGCAGTACTTC.

Comment on this clonotype: A read error may be the cause here, since a much bigger clone is one base away. V gene TRBV6-5 combines with J gene TRBJ2-5, with D unresolved. CDR3 length: 11 residues. The germline CDR1 and CDR2 sequences are MNHEY and SVGAGI. Between the trimmed V and J ends, which lost 2 bases and 11 bases, there was a span of 9 bases. The CDR3 region has the DNA TGTGCCAGCAGTTACGGGCTTTCGCAGTACTTC. Translated, it gives CASSYGLSQYF.

J is TRBJ1-2 and V is TRBV20-1, with D possibly being TRBD1 (5 bases). The germline gives CDR1 DFQATT, CDR2 SNEGSKA (reference sequence). The CDR3 spans 11 residues. V was pared by 4 bases and J by 7 bases, with 10 bases between. This chain's CDR3 is CSATGNGGYTF. CDR3 nucleotide sequence: TGCAGTGCTACAGGGAACGGTGGCTACACCTTC.

Note on this clonotype: A junction end diverges from the germline sequence, so it may reflect a read error. The CDR3 nucleotides read TGCGCCAGCGCCCCCGAGGGCGGGTCCACAGATACGCGGTATTTT. Encoded protein: CASAPEGGSTDTRYF. The V and J genes are TRBV5-1 and TRBJ2-3; D perhaps matches TRBD2 (5 bases). Germline V gives CDR1 SGHRS, CDR2 YFSETQ. The CDR3 extends over 15 amino acids.

The V and J genes are TRBV29-1 and TRBJ2-1; 9 nucleotides match TRBD1. CDR1 SQVTM and CDR2 ANQGSEA come from the germline V gene. The CDR3 is 13 residues long. V shed 7 bases, J shed 5 bases, and the junction held 6 bases outside the gene matches. CDR3 in amino acids: CSAAQGADNEQFF. The CDR3 region has the DNA TGCAGCGCTGCACAGGGGGCCGACAATGAGCAGTTCTTC.

The gene calls are TRBV5-1 and TRBJ2-2, with 13 bases lining up with TRBD2. J lost 6 bases, V lost 4 bases, and 9 bases had no gene match. Germline V gives CDR1 SGHRS, CDR2 YFSETQ. The CDR3 totals 17 residues. CDR3 amino acids: CASSEGLAGIRPGELFF. The CDR3 DNA is TGCGCCAGCAGCGAGGGACTAGCGGGAATTCGGCCCGGGGAGCTGTTTTTT. Combining the CDR3 with reference TRBV5-1 and TRBJ2-2 gives the whole variable domain KAGVTQTPRYLIKTRGQQVTLSCSPISGHRSVSWYQQTPGQGLQFLFEYFSETQRNKGNFPGRFSGRQFSNSRSEMNVSTLELGDSALYLCASSEGLAGIRPGELFFGEGSRLTVL.

The rearrangement links TRBV7-2 to TRBJ2-1, with 11 bases that match TRBD2. J lost 14 bases, V lost 6 bases, and 15 bases had no gene match. Germline V lookup: CDR1 SGHTA, CDR2 FQGNSA. The CDR3 covers 15 residues. CDR3 sequence (DNA): TGTGCCAGCAGATCCACCGGGACTAGCGGCAGGGAGAAGTTCTTC. Its translation is CASRSTGTSGREKFF.

The sample holds many counts of this clonotype. V is TRBV14 and J is TRBJ2-1; maybe TRBD2 (6 bases). V was clipped by 2 bases and J by 6 bases, with 17 bases between them. Germline loops: CDR1 SGHDN, CDR2 FVKESK. The CDR3 has 16 residues. Written as DNA, the CDR3 is TGTGCCAGCAGCCAATCGCGGCGGGGCCTAATCAATGAGCAGTTCTTC. It specifies CASSQSRRGLINEQFF. Full variable domain (missing parts from reference TRBV14 and TRBJ2-1): EAGVTQFPSHSVIEKGQTVTLRCDPISGHDNLYWYRRVMGKEIKFLLHFVKESKQDESGMPNNRFLAERTGGTYSTLKVQPAELEDSGVYFCASSQSRRGLINEQFFGPGTRLTVL.

The rearrangement links TRBV25-1 to TRBJ2-7; perhaps D is TRBD1 or TRBD2 (7 bases each). The CDR3 loop spans 13 amino acids. With 8 bases removed from V and 7 bases from J, the gap between germline ends came to 18 bases. CDR1 and CDR2 (germline): MGHDK, SYGVNS. CDR3 DNA: TGTGCCAGCCGCGGAGGCAGGGGGGGTGAGCAGTACTTC. Protein sequence: CASRGGRGGEQYF.

CDR3 loop: CASSNGLAGGDEQFF. CDR3 nucleotides: TGCGCCAGCAGCAACGGACTAGCGGGAGGCGATGAGCAGTTCTTC. This rearrangement joins TRBV5-1 to TRBJ2-1, with 14 bases matching TRBD2. With V trimmed by 4 bases and J by 8 bases, 5 bases remained unmatched. Per the germline V gene, CDR1 is SGHRS and CDR2 is YFSETQ. The CDR3 loop spans 15 amino acids.

This clonotype was seen at least ten times. The CDR3 coding sequence is TGTGCCAGCAGAGCGGACCAAGAGACCCAGTACTTC. It encodes CASRADQETQYF. V is TRBV2 and J is TRBJ2-5; D might be TRBD2 (5 bases). Trimming cost V 6 bases and J 0 bases, with 5 bases left between them. Per the germline V gene, CDR1 is SNHLY and CDR2 is FYNNEI. CDR3 size: 12 residues. Together with reference TRBV2 and TRBJ2-5, the CDR3 gives the full variable domain: EPEVTQTPSHQVTQMGQEVILRCVPISNHLYFYWYRQILGQKVEFLVSFYNNEISEKSEIFDDQFSVERPDGSNFTLKIRSTKLEDSAMYFCASRADQETQYFGPGTRLLVL.

In the case of this clonotype: This sequence may be a read error, since a much larger clone differs from it by one base. The CDR3 sequence: CSARDGANYNEQFF. CDR3 DNA: TGCAGTGCTAGAGACGGGGCTAACTACAATGAGCAGTTCTTC. The chain carries TRBV20-1 and TRBJ2-1; either TRBD1 or TRBD2 may fit D (5 bases each). The V gene's germline CDR1 is DFQATT and CDR2 SNEGSKA (reference sequence). The length of the CDR3 is 14 residues. The V gene lost 0 bases and the J gene lost 3 bases, with 9 bases spanning the gap.

This clonotype was seen more than once but under ten times. This sequence joins TRBV7-9 and TRBJ2-1; 10 nucleotides match TRBD2. This CDR3 region has 16 residues. The trim removed 3 bases at V and 2 bases at J, leaving 4 bases unmatched. CDR1 and CDR2 (germline): SEHNR, FQNEAQ (reference sequence). The CDR3 loop reads CASSFTLAGAYNEQFF. The CDR3 DNA sequence: TGTGCCAGCAGCTTTACCCTAGCGGGGGCCTACAATGAGCAGTTCTTC.

This chain joins TRBV12-3 or TRBV12-4 and TRBJ1-4; no reliable D call. Trimming took 8 bases from V and 7 from J, leaving 11 bases between them. The CDR3 covers 12 residues. CDR3 amino acids: CASRRLSEKLFF. For the CDR3, the DNA is TGTGCCAGCCGCCGGTTAAGTGAAAAACTGTTTTTT.

The chain links TRBV20-1 to TRBJ1-3; D not certain. Deletions cut 3 bases from V and 2 bases from J, with 5 bases between. Germline V CDR1 and CDR2: DFQATT, SNEGSKA (reference sequence). This CDR3 has 12 residues. The CDR3 spells CSASITGNTIYF. The CDR3, as DNA: TGCAGTGCTAGCATAACTGGAAACACCATATATTTT.

In its sample, this clonotype was seen many times. V usage is TRBV7-9 and J usage is TRBJ2-5; 7 positions agree with TRBD1. V lost 2 bases, J lost 1 base, and 4 bases stayed unmatched. Germline CDR1 is SEHNR and CDR2 is FQNEAQ (reference sequence). This CDR3 region has 15 residues. The CDR3 sequence is CASSLRDRSQETQYF. In DNA form, the CDR3 reads TGTGCCAGCAGCTTAAGGGACAGATCCCAAGAGACCCAGTACTTC. Supplemented by reference TRBV7-9 and TRBJ2-5, the full variable domain reads DTGVSQNPRHKITKRGQNVTFRCDPISEHNRLYWYRQTLGQGPEFLTYFQNEAQLEKSRLLSDRFSAERPKGSFSTLEIQRTEQGDSAMYLCASSLRDRSQETQYFGPGTRLLVL.

This clonotype was seen only a few times. The chain couples TRBV20-1 to TRBJ1-5, with TRBD1 identical over 7 bases. Germline lookup yields CDR1 DFQATT and CDR2 SNEGSKA (reference sequence). The trim removed 3 bases at V and 9 bases at J, leaving 11 bases unmatched. CDR3 length equals 14 residues. The CDR3 coding sequence is TGCAGTGCTAGCGAAGACAGGGTTCTTCGGCCCCAGCATTTT. Translation: CSASEDRVLRPQHF.

The chain recombines TRBV20-1 with TRBJ2-3; D not certain. Germline loops: CDR1 DFQATT, CDR2 SNEGSKA (reference sequence). This CDR3 has 10 residues. Deletions cut 6 bases from V and 3 bases from J, with 4 bases between. Here the CDR3 reads CSALTDTQYF. The CDR3 DNA follows: TGCAGTGCCCTAACAGATACGCAGTATTTT.

At least ten counts were recorded for this clonotype. This chain links TRBV12-3 or TRBV12-4 with TRBJ2-2; a weak D match, TRBD2 (5 bases). This CDR3 is 13 amino acids long. V lost 6 bases, J lost 0 bases, and 5 bases lay in between. The CDR3 region is CASSGTNTGELFF. The CDR3, as DNA: TGTGCCAGCAGCGGGACGAACACCGGGGAGCTGTTTTTT.

Remarks on this clonotype: A much more abundant neighbour one base away suggests this may be a read error. V gene TRBV6-5 combines with J gene TRBJ2-5; D is unclear. The CDR3 has 14 amino acids. Per the germline V gene, CDR1 is MNHEY and CDR2 is SVGAGI. Trimming took 0 bases from V and 11 from J, leaving 16 bases between them. The CDR3 sequence is CASSYSKTLNEQYF. The CDR3, as DNA: TGTGCCAGCAGTTACTCAAAAACTCTTAATGAGCAGTACTTC.

This clonotype has only a few counts. The rearrangement links TRBV20-1 to TRBJ2-5; either TRBD1 or TRBD2 may fit D (5 bases each). The V gene's germline CDR1 is DFQATT and CDR2 SNEGSKA (reference sequence). The ends were cut back, 1 base at V and 6 bases at J, with 18 bases in the middle. This CDR3 is built from 15 residues. The CDR3 nucleotides are TGCAGTGCTAGAGGCTCTGCGGTGGGACGGCAGACCCAGTACTTC. Protein product: CSARGSAVGRQTQYF.

This clonotype came up a few times. The chain carries TRBV28 and TRBJ2-1; 10 nucleotides match TRBD1. There are 15 residues in the CDR3. V lost 4 bases to trimming and J lost 9 bases; unmatched junction nucleotides: 9. CDR1 is MDHEN, CDR2 SYDVKM, per germline. CDR3: CASSYRDRGQAEQFF. The DNA of the CDR3 is TGTGCCAGCAGTTATCGTGACAGGGGGCAAGCTGAGCAGTTCTTC.

This clonotype was seen once. The chain employs TRBV10-3 and TRBJ1-4, with D hard to call. The CDR3 contains 13 residues. Germline V CDR1 and CDR2: ENHRY, SYGVKD. The V and J ends lost 0 bases and 3 bases respectively, with 2 bases between them. The CDR3 DNA reads TGTGCCATCAGTGAGTCGTCTAATGAAAAACTGTTTTTT. The encoded protein is CAISESSNEKLFF.